This passage covers 17 T cell receptor beta chains from one sample sequenced in a study of OX40 agonist ivuxolimab in advanced cancers. Here immunoSEQ multiplex PCR was the method, and the copy in TCRdb shows in-frame clones only, minus some. Altogether roughly 100,000 clones are present, around 90% being singletons, with the ten largest covering around 0.76%. The sequencing here drew on CD4+ or CD8+ T cells sorted from blood, taken in a trial of the OX40 agonist ivuxolimab. These receptors were taken from an adult with an advanced solid tumor such as melanoma, head and neck, liver or kidney cancer.

The chain is built from TRBV18 and TRBJ1-1, with TRBD1 matching over 11 bases. The CDR3 runs 14 residues. CDR1 and CDR2 from the germline V gene are KGHSH and LQKENI. The V and J ends lost 3 bases and 5 bases, in that order; junction bases with no gene match: 2. CDR3 loop: CASSPDRGLTEAFF. The CDR3 region has the DNA TGTGCCAGCTCACCGGACAGGGGGCTGACTGAAGCTTTCTTT.

The V and J genes are TRBV10-1 and TRBJ1-1; D remains unclear. This CDR3 is 15 amino acids long. Germline values: CDR1 WNHNN, CDR2 SYGVQD (reference sequence). Trimming took off 3 bases at V and 0 bases at J, with 11 bases between the two ends. Here the CDR3 DNA reads TGCGCCAGCAGTGAAGCAGGTTCCATGAACACTGAAGCTTTCTTT. It specifies CASSEAGSMNTEAFF.

The V gene is TRBV6-6, the J gene TRBJ2-7, with D perhaps matching TRBD1 or TRBD2 (7 bases each). Between the trimmed V and J ends, which lost 0 bases and 12 bases, there was a span of 18 bases. CDR1 is MNHNY and CDR2 is SVGAGI in the germline V gene (reference sequence). This CDR3 contains 14 residues. CDR3 DNA: TGTGCCAGCAGTTACTCGCCAGGGGGGGGCCGGGGGTACTTC. As protein: CASSYSPGGGRGYF.

The chain uses TRBV28 and TRBJ1-2; maybe TRBD1 (5 bases). Germline V CDR1 and CDR2: MDHEN, SYDVKM. The V end lost 8 bases, the J end lost 6 bases, and 10 bases lay between the germline ends. The CDR3 contains 11 residues. The CDR3 bases are TGTGCCAGCCTCTTGGGGGATGGCTACACCTTC. Translated: CASLLGDGYTF.

This chain links TRBV6-1 with TRBJ2-2, with a tentative D call TRBD1 (5 bases). V lost 6 bases and J 4 bases, leaving 9 bases between the germline ends. Germline CDR1 reads MNHNS; CDR2 reads SASEGT. The CDR3 totals 13 residues. CDR3 region: CASSGQVTGELFF. The DNA for the CDR3 is TGTGCCAGCAGCGGACAAGTCACCGGGGAGCTGTTTTTT.

The V and J genes are TRBV5-6 and TRBJ2-7; D remains ambiguous. CDR3 length equals 14 residues. CDR1 is SGHDT, CDR2 YYEEEE, per germline. Trimming pared 10 bases from V and 1 base from J, leaving 18 bases between. The CDR3 sequence: CASNAVTISYEQYF. CDR3 bases: TGTGCCTCCAACGCGGTGACAATATCCTACGAGCAGTACTTC.

This chain links TRBV5-1 with TRBJ2-7; TRBD1 agrees at 8 bases. With V trimmed by 5 bases and J by 6 bases, 4 bases remained unmatched. The CDR3 length is 12 residues. Germline V gives CDR1 SGHRS, CDR2 YFSETQ. CDR3 amino acids: CASSLTGVEQYF. The CDR3 region has the DNA TGCGCCAGCAGTCTGACAGGGGTCGAGCAGTACTTC. Looking up the rest from reference TRBV5-1 and TRBJ2-7 gives the full variable domain: KAGVTQTPRYLIKTRGQQVTLSCSPISGHRSVSWYQQTPGQGLQFLFEYFSETQRNKGNFPGRFSGRQFSNSRSEMNVSTLELGDSALYLCASSLTGVEQYFGPGTRLTVT.

The chain links TRBV27 to TRBJ1-1, with 8 bases aligning to TRBD1. Trimming removed 4 bases from V and 5 bases from J; junction bases left unmatched: 12. Per germline, CDR1 MNHEY and CDR2 SMNVEV (reference sequence). This CDR3 is built from 16 residues. The CDR3 here is CASSWAGGAGGTEAFF. Here the CDR3 DNA reads TGTGCCAGCAGTTGGGCAGGGGGCGCCGGGGGGACTGAAGCTTTCTTT.

Of note for this clone: Its ends do not fully match the called genes, so a read error is possible. The V call is TRBV7-7, the J call TRBJ2-5, with 13 bases aligning to TRBD2. Germline V lookup: CDR1 SSHAT, CDR2 FNYEAQ (reference sequence). The CDR3 totals 15 residues. The CDR3 loop is CASSVLAGGPETQYF. The CDR3 DNA sequence: TGTGCTAGCAGCGTACTAGCGGGGGGGCCGGAGACCCAGTACTTC.

The chain is built from TRBV7-2 and TRBJ1-2; D is ambiguous. CDR3 length: 12 amino acids. Germline-derived CDR1 and CDR2 are SGHTA and FQGNSA. V lost 5 bases and J lost 5, with 9 bases in between. The CDR3: CASSLGLYGYTF. CDR3 coding DNA: TGTGCCAGCAGCCTAGGGCTATATGGCTACACCTTC. The variable domain in full, completed from reference TRBV7-2 and TRBJ1-2, reads GAGVSQSPSNKVTEKGKDVELRCDPISGHTALYWYRQSLGQGLEFLIYFQGNSAPDKSGLPSDRFSAERTGGSVSTLTIQRTQQEDSAVYLCASSLGLYGYTFGSGTRLTVV.

The chain couples TRBV5-6 to TRBJ1-5; 7 bases are a match to TRBD1. CDR1 is SGHDT, CDR2 YYEEEE, per germline. V lost 1 base and J lost 3; bases outside the gene matches: 4. CDR3 length: 15 amino acids. CDR3 amino acids: CASSLFQGVNQPQHF. Here the CDR3 DNA reads TGTGCCAGCAGCTTGTTTCAGGGGGTCAATCAGCCCCAGCATTTT.

The chain carries TRBV7-9 and TRBJ1-1, with no clear D. The CDR3 contains 12 residues. The V end lost 5 bases, the J end lost 6 bases, and 10 bases lay between the germline ends. Germline V gene lookup returns CDR1 SEHNR and CDR2 FQNEAQ (reference sequence). The CDR3 DNA follows: TGTGCCAGCAGCGCCCTGCAGCCTGAAGCTTTCTTT. Its protein product is CASSALQPEAFF.

The chain couples TRBV18 to TRBJ2-3, with 7 bases matching TRBD2. With V trimmed by 3 bases and J by 3 bases, 9 bases remained unmatched. The CDR3 is 16 residues long. Germline V gene sequence: CDR1 KGHSH, CDR2 LQKENI. DNA of the CDR3: TGTGCCAGCTCACCCCTAGCTGGGGGACTAACAGATACGCAGTATTTT. It codes for CASSPLAGGLTDTQYF.

This chain joins TRBV7-9 and TRBJ1-6, with TRBD1 identical over 7 bases. V lost 5 bases, J lost 10 bases, and 8 bases stayed unmatched. Germline CDR1 SEHNR, CDR2 FQNEAQ (reference sequence). This CDR3 is built from 14 residues. As DNA, the CDR3 is TGTGCCAGCAGCCCGACAGGGCCAGAGTCACCCCTCCACTTT. Protein product: CASSPTGPESPLHF.

The rearrangement links TRBV9 to TRBJ2-7, with TRBD2 matching over 9 bases. The CDR3 covers 20 residues. The trim removed 0 bases at V and 0 bases at J, leaving 16 bases unmatched. Germline assignment: CDR1 SGDLS and CDR2 YYNGEE. Here the CDR3 DNA reads TGTGCCAGCAGCGTAGGACCGGGGCTAGCGGGGAACTTTCCCTCCTACGAGCAGTACTTC. Its protein product is CASSVGPGLAGNFPSYEQYF. The entire variable domain, with the rest obtained from reference TRBV9 and TRBJ2-7, is as follows: DSGVTQTPKHLITATGQRVTLRCSPRSGDLSVYWYQQSLDQGLQFLIQYYNGEERAKGNILERFSAQQFPDLHSELNLSSLELGDSALYFCASSVGPGLAGNFPSYEQYFGPGTRLTVT.

This chain joins TRBV4-3 and TRBJ2-5; D might be TRBD1 or TRBD2, each matching 5 bases. V gave up 0 bases and J gave up 5 bases, with 13 bases separating them. The germline V gene has CDR1 LGHNA and CDR2 YSLEER. There are 15 residues in the CDR3. CDR3 residues: CASSQDLGGAETQYF. CDR3 DNA: TGCGCCAGCAGCCAAGATCTTGGGGGAGCGGAGACCCAGTACTTC.

In this sample, this clone turned up a few times. The chain links TRBV28 to TRBJ2-7; D ambiguous. Trimming shortened V by 8 bases and J by 5 bases, and 10 bases separated the two germline ends. Germline V gives CDR1 MDHEN, CDR2 SYDVKM. CDR3 length: 11 amino acids. CDR3 sequence reads: CASEGEDEQYF. DNA of the CDR3: TGTGCCAGCGAAGGAGAGGACGAGCAGTACTTC.